One and the same sample provided the 10 T cell receptor beta chains below, sequenced in a study of vaccination effects on CD4 cells after COVID-19. No antigen has been identified for these receptors. Libraries were prepared by immunoSEQ multiplex PCR; TCRdb keeps only in-frame clonotypes and omits some of them. This sample yields approximately 44,000 clones, of which under 85% are seen a single time; roughly 3.1% belongs to the top ten. Antigen-specific CD4+ T cells were expanded with viral peptide pools in the ViraFEST assay before sequencing. Cells that had been cultured for 9 to 10 days were the source of isolated CD4+ T cells. Nucleocapsid antibodies were negative in the vaccine recipients, who had never had SARS-CoV-2 infection. Sequencing was performed on CD4+ T cells from PBMCs cultured with HCoV-NL63 spike peptides, taken before COVID-19 vaccination. The receptors originated from a human donor who received a COVID-19 vaccine.

The chain recombines TRBV29-1 with TRBJ2-5; 8 nucleotides align to TRBD2. CDR3 length: 14 amino acids. The germline V gene encodes CDR1 SQVTM and CDR2 ANQGSEA. With V trimmed by 6 bases and J by 5 bases, 11 bases remained unmatched. CDR3 in amino acids: CSVAYGGAGETQYF. The CDR3 DNA sequence: TGCAGCGTAGCGTACGGGGGGGCCGGGGAGACCCAGTACTTC.

V is TRBV28 and J is TRBJ2-5; D is unclear. V shed 4 bases and J shed 4 bases, with 10 bases lying between them. Germline V gene sequence: CDR1 MDHEN, CDR2 SYDVKM. The CDR3 runs 13 residues. CDR3 region: CASSSLRSETQYF. CDR3 sequence (DNA): TGTGCCAGCAGTTCCCTCCGATCAGAGACCCAGTACTTC.

The V gene is TRBV28, the J gene TRBJ2-1, with TRBD1 matching over 7 bases. Germline V lookup: CDR1 MDHEN, CDR2 SYDVKM. The CDR3 contains 17 residues. The junction had 13 bases not matched to a gene; V was cut back by 8 bases and J by 0 bases. CDR3 nucleotide sequence: TGTGCCAGCGATGGTGGGACAGACGGCTCCTCCTACAATGAGCAGTTCTTC. Translated: CASDGGTDGSSYNEQFF.

The chain carries TRBV15 and TRBJ1-6, with D possibly being TRBD1 (5 bases). Germline assignment: CDR1 LNHNV and CDR2 YYDKDF (reference sequence). V was pared by 0 bases and J by 10 bases, with 16 bases between. The CDR3 is 16 residues long. DNA of the CDR3: TGTGCCACCAGCAGAGATAAGGCGGGGGGACGATCACCCCTCCACTTT. Its protein product is CATSRDKAGGRSPLHF.

The chain links TRBV5-4 to TRBJ2-3; a possible D gene is TRBD1 (5 bases). The CDR3 spans 15 residues. Germline V gives CDR1 SGHNT, CDR2 YYREEE (reference sequence). V lost 1 base and J lost 0, with 9 bases in between. CDR3 in DNA: TGTGCCAGCAGCTTGAAACAGGTCAGCACAGATACGCAGTATTTT. Its translation: CASSLKQVSTDTQYF.

The chain is built from TRBV19 and TRBJ2-1; tentative D call: TRBD1 (5 bases). Trimming stripped 2 bases from V and 7 bases from J, with 9 bases between. This CDR3 is 13 amino acids long. Germline CDR1 is LNHDA and CDR2 is SQIVND (reference sequence). CDR3: CASSIRQWNEQFF. DNA for the CDR3: TGTGCCAGTAGTATAAGACAGTGGAATGAGCAGTTCTTC.

The V call is TRBV7-3, the J call TRBJ1-3; D remains unclear. V was cut by 2 bases and J by 8 bases, with 10 bases left in between. The germline V gene encodes CDR1 SGHTA and CDR2 FQGTGA. There are 13 residues in the CDR3. CDR3 in amino acids: CASSLRDGDTIYF. The CDR3 coding sequence is TGTGCCAGCAGCTTACGAGATGGGGACACCATATATTTT.

This clone occurred a few times. The rearrangement joins TRBV7-2 to TRBJ2-2; no clear D gene. Trimming cost V 6 bases and J 4 bases, with 12 bases left between them. From germline, CDR1 is SGHTA and CDR2 FQGNSA. The CDR3 consists of 14 residues. The CDR3 DNA is TGTGCCAGCAGGCGACCCTCTGGCACCGGGGAGCTGTTTTTT. Translation: CASRRPSGTGELFF.

V and J are TRBV12-3 or TRBV12-4 and TRBJ2-7; tentatively, D is TRBD1 (6 bases). V was clipped by 3 bases and J by 4 bases, with 10 bases between them. This CDR3 region has 13 residues. CDR3 nucleotide sequence: TGTGCCAGCAGTTTCGGCAGGGGTTACGAGCAGTACGTC. It yields the protein CASSFGRGYEQYV.

This clone showed up just once. The chain uses TRBV12-5 and TRBJ1-2; a weak D match, TRBD1 (6 bases). The CDR3 runs to 15 residues. CDR1 and CDR2 (germline): LGHNT, FRNRAP. Trimming removed 0 bases at V and 3 bases at J, with 11 bases between. The CDR3 here is CASGLVLRGDYGYTF. In DNA form, the CDR3 reads TGTGCTAGTGGTTTGGTACTGAGGGGGGACTATGGCTACACCTTC.